This T cell receptor (beta chain) comes out of a study of neurological immune-mediated disorders. Germline CDR1 and CDR2: SQVTM and ANQGSEA. Trimming shortened V by 7 bases and J by 1 base, and 7 bases separated the two germline ends. The CDR3 covers 12 residues. Within the sample, this clonotype is medium-sized (0.01 to 0.1%). MiXCR was run by TCRdb on the 5' RACE reads, yielding one entry per CDR3 protein. The sample records approximately 48,000 distinct CDR3 sequences, 10% being singletons. Sequencing used PBMCs. The genes are TRBV29-1 and TRBJ2-2; D might be TRBD1 (6 bases). This sequence originates from a man in his 70s with HTLV-1-associated myelopathy (HAM/TSP). The CDR3 loop is CSGGQNTGELFF. Here the CDR3 DNA reads TGCAGCGGGGGACAGAACACCGGGGAGCTGTTTTTT.